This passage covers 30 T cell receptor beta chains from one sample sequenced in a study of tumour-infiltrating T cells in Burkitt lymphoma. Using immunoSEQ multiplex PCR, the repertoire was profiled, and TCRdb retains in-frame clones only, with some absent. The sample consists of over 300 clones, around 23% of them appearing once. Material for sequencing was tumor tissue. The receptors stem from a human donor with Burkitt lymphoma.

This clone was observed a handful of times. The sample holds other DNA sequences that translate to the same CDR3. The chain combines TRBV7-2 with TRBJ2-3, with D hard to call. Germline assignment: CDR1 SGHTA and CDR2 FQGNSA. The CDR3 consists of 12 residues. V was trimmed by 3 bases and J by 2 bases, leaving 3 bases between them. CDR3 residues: CASSFYTDTQYF. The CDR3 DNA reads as TGTGCCAGCAGCTTCTACACAGATACGCAGTATTTT.

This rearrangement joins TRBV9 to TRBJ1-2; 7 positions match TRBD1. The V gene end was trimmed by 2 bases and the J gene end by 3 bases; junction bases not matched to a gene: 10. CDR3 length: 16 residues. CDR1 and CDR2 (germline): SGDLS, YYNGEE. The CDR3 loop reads CASSVPLLGTDYGYTF. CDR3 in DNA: TGTGCCAGCAGCGTTCCCCTCCTAGGGACAGACTATGGCTACACCTTC. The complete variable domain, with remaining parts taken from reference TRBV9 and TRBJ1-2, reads DSGVTQTPKHLITATGQRVTLRCSPRSGDLSVYWYQQSLDQGLQFLIQYYNGEERAKGNILERFSAQQFPDLHSELNLSSLELGDSALYFCASSVPLLGTDYGYTFGSGTRLTVV.

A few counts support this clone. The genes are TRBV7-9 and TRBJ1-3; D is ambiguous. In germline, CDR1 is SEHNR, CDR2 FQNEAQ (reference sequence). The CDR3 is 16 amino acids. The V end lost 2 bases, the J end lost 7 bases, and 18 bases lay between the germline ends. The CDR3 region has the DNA TGTGCCAGCAGCTTAACGCGGACCCATTCGGGGAACACCATATATTTT. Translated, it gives CASSLTRTHSGNTIYF.

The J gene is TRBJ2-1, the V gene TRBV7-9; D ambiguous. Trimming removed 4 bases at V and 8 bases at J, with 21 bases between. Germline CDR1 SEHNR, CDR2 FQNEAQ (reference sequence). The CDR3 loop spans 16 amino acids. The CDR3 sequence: CASSYDHNPNGDEQFF. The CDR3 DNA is TGTGCCAGCAGCTATGACCACAACCCCAACGGCGATGAGCAGTTCTTC.

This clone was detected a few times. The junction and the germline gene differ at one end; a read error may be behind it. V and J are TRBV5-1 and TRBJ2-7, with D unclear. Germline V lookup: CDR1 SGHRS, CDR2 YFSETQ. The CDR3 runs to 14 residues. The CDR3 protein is CASSLGRSPYEQYF. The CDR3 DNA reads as TGCGCCAGCAGCTTAGGCAGATCTCCCTATGAGCAGTACTTC.

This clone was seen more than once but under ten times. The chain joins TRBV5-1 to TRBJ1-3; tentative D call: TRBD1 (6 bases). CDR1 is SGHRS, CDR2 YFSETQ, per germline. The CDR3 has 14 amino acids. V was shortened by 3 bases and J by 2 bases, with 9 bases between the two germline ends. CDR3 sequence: CASSYDRTGNTIYF. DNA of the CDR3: TGCGCCAGCAGCTACGACAGGACTGGAAACACCATATATTTT.

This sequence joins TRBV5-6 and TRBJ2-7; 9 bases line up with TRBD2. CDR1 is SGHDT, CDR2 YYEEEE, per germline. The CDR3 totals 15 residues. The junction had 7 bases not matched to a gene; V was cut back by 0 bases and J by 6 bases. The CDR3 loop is CASSLAAGGPGEQYF. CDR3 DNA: TGTGCCAGCAGCTTGGCCGCGGGAGGGCCTGGCGAGCAGTACTTC.

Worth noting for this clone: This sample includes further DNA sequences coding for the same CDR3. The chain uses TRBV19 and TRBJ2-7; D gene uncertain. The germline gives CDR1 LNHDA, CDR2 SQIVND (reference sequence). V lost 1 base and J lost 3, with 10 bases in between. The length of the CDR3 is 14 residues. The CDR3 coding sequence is TGTGCCAGTAGTATAGGACAAGGCGGCTACGAGCAGTACTTC. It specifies CASSIGQGGYEQYF.

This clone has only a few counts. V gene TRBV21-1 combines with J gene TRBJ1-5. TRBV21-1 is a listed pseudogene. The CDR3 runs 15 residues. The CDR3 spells CASSKDGVSNQPQHF. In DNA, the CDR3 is TGTGCCAGCAGCAAAGATGGCGTTAGCAATCAGCCCCAGCATTTT.

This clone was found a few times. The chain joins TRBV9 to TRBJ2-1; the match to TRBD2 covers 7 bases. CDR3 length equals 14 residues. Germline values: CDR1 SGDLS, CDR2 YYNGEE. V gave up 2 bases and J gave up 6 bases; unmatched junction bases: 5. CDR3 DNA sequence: TGTGCCAGCAGCGTCCCACTAGCGTCCAATGAGCAGTTCTTC. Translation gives CASSVPLASNEQFF.

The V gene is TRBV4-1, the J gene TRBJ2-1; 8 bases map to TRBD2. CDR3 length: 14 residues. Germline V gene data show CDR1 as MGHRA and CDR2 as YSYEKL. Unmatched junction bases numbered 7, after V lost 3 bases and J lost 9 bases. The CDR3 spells CASSHTGRATEQFF. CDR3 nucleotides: TGCGCCAGCAGCCATACCGGGAGGGCCACTGAGCAGTTCTTC.

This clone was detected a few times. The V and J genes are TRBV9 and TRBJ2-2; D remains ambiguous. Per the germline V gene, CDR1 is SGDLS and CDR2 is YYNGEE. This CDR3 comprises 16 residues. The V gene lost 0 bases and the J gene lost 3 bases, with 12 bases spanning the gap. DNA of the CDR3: TGTGCCAGCAGCGTAGAGTCCCCACTCGACACCGGGGAGCTGTTTTTT. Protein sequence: CASSVESPLDTGELFF.

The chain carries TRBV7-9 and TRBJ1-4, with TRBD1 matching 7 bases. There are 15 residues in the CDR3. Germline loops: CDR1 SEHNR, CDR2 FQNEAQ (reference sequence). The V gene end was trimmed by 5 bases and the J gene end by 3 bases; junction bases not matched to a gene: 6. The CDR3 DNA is TGTGCCAGCAGCAACCACAGGGGCCCTAATGAAAAACTGTTTTTT. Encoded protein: CASSNHRGPNEKLFF.

The CDR3 DNA sequence: TGTGCCAGCAGCACGTTTCAGGGCTACGAGCAGTACTTC. It codes for CASSTFQGYEQYF. The chain is built from TRBV7-9 and TRBJ2-7, with TRBD1 as a possible D gene (5 bases). From germline, CDR1 is SEHNR and CDR2 FQNEAQ (reference sequence). The CDR3 is 13 amino acids. V lost 5 bases, J lost 3 bases, and 11 bases lay in between.

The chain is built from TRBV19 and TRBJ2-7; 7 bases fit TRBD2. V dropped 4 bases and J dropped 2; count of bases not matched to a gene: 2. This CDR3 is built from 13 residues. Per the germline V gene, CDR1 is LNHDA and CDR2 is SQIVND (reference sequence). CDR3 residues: CASSSGRTYEQYF. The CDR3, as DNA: TGTGCCAGTAGTAGCGGGAGAACCTACGAGCAGTACTTC.

This chain's CDR3 is CASSSQGRSTDTQYF. DNA of the CDR3: TGCGCCAGCAGCTCACAGGGCCGCAGCACAGATACGCAGTATTTT. The chain uses TRBV5-1 and TRBJ2-3; a possible D gene is TRBD1 (6 bases). V shed 3 bases and J shed 0 bases, with 11 bases lying between them. CDR1 and CDR2 (germline): SGHRS, YFSETQ. This CDR3 has 15 residues.

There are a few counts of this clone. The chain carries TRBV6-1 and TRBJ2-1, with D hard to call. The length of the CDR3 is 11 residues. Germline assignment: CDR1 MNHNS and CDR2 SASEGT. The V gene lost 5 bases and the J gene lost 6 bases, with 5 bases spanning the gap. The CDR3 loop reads CASSTTNEQFF. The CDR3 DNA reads TGTGCCAGCAGTACCACCAATGAGCAGTTCTTC.

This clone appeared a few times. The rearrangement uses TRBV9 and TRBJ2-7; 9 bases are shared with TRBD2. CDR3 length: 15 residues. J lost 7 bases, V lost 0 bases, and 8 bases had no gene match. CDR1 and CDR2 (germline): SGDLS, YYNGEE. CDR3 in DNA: TGTGCCAGCAGCGTAGATGATAGCGGGAGTCGGGAGCAGTACTTC. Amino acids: CASSVDDSGSREQYF.

CDR3 sequence: CASSSGQGTEAFF. In DNA form, the CDR3 reads TGTGCCAGCAGCTCCGGACAGGGCACTGAAGCTTTCTTT. The V and J genes are TRBV9 and TRBJ1-1; 8 bases are a match to TRBD1. J was trimmed by 4 bases and V by 4 bases; bases with no gene match: 3. Germline CDR1 SGDLS, CDR2 YYNGEE. The CDR3 runs 13 residues.

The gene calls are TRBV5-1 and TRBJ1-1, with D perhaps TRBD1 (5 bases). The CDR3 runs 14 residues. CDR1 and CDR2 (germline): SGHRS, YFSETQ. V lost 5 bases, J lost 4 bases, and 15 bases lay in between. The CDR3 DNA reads TGCGCCAGCAGATCTCAGGGCATGGGCACTGAAGCTTTCTTT. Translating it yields CASRSQGMGTEAFF.

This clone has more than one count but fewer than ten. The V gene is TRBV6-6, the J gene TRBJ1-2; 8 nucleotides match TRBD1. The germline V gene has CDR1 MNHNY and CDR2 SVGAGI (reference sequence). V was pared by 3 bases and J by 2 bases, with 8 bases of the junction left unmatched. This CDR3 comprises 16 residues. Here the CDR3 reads CASSYPTGVANYGYTF. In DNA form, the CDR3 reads TGTGCCAGCAGTTATCCGACAGGGGTGGCAAACTATGGCTACACCTTC.

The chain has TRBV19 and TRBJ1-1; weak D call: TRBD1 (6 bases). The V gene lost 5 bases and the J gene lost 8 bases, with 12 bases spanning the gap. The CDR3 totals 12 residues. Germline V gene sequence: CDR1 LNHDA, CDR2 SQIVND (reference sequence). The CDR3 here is CASSVRQEEAFF. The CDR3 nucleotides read TGTGCCAGTAGTGTCCGACAGGAGGAAGCTTTCTTT.

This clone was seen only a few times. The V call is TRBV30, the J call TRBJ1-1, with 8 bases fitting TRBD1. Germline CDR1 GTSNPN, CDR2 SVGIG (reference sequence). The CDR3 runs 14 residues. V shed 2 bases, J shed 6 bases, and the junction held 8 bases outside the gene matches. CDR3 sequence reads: CAWSSDRGRAEAFF. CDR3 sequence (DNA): TGTGCCTGGAGTTCCGACAGGGGTCGGGCTGAAGCTTTCTTT. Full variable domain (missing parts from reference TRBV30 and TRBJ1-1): SQTIHQWPATLVQPVGSPLSLECTVEGTSNPNLYWYRQAAGRGLQLLFYSVGIGQISSEVPQNLSASRPQDRQFILSSKKLLLSDSGFYLCAWSSDRGRAEAFFGQGTRLTVV.

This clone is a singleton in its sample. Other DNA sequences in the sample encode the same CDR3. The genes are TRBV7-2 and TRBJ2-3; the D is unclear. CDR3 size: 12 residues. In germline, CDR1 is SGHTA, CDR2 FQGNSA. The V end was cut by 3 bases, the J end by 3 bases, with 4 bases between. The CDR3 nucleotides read TGTGCCAGCAGCTTCTATACAGATACGCAGTATTTT. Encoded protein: CASSFYTDTQYF.

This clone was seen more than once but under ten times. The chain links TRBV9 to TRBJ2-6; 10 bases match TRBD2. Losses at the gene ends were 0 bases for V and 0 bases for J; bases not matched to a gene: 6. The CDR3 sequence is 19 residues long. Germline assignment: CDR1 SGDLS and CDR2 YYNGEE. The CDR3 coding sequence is TGTGCCAGCAGCGTAGCTACGACTAGCGGGCGCTCTGGGGCCAACGTCCTGACTTTC. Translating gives CASSVATTSGRSGANVLTF.

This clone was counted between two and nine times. The CDR3 DNA follows: TGCAGCGTTGAAGAGGGTGCAGGGAGGATGAACACTGAAGCTTTCTTT. Protein: CSVEEGAGRMNTEAFF. V is TRBV29-1 and J is TRBJ1-1; a possible D gene is TRBD1 (5 bases). This CDR3 has 16 residues. Trimming removed 0 bases from V and 0 bases from J, with 14 bases in between. CDR1 is SQVTM, CDR2 ANQGSEA, per germline.

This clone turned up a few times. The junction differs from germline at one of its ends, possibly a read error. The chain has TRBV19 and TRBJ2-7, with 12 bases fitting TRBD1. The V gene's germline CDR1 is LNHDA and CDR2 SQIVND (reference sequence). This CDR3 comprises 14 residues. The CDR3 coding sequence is TGTGCCAATAGTACGGGACAGGGGGCGGACGAGCAGTACTTC. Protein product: CANSTGQGADEQYF.

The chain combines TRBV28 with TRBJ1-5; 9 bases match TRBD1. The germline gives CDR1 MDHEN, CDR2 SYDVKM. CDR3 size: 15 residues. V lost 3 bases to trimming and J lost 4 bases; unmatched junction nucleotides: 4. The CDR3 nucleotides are TGTGCCAGCAGTTTGTTTGGGACAGGGAATCAGCCCCAGCATTTT. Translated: CASSLFGTGNQPQHF. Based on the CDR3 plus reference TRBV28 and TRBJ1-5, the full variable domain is DVKVTQSSRYLVKRTGEKVFLECVQDMDHENMFWYRQDPGLGLRLIYFSYDVKMKEKGDIPEGYSVSREKKERFSLILESASTNQTSMYLCASSLFGTGNQPQHFGDGTRLSIL.

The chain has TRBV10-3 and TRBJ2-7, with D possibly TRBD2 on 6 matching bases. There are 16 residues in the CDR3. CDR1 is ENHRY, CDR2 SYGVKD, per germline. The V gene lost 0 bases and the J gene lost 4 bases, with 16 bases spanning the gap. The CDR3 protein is CAISESGGSGIYEQYF. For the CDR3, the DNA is TGTGCCATCAGTGAGTCGGGGGGTAGTGGGATTTACGAGCAGTACTTC.

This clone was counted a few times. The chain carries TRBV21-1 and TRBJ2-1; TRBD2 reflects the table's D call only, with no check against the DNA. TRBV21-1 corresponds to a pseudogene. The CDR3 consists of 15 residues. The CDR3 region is CASPLRVPLGNEQFF. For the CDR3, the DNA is TGTGCCAGTCCCCTCCGGGTCCCCCTCGGCAATGAGCAGTTCTTC.